This T cell receptor (beta chain) emerged from a study of blood T cell repertoires in COVID-19. On the study more broadly: In each case, the material was cDNA or gDNA derived from T cells, B-cell-depleted T cells, or PBMCs.

TCRdb's copy holds only in-frame clones and misses some; the assay was immunoSEQ multiplex PCR. The sample has approximately 350,000 clones; more than 75% are singletons. Germline loops: CDR1 ENHRY, CDR2 SYGVKD. V was trimmed by 11 bases and J by 0 bases, leaving 13 bases between them. This CDR3 region has 14 residues. The V gene is TRBV10-3, the J gene TRBJ2-2, with TRBD2 as a possible D gene (7 bases). Sequencing was performed on peripheral blood. The TCR sequence derives from a woman younger than 35 who had recovered from COVID-19. The CDR3 nucleotides are TGTGCCGGGAGGGGGGGAGCGAACACCGGGGAGCTGTTTTTT. Protein product: CAGRGGANTGELFF.